The entry that follows covers one TCR beta chain sequence. Its cognate antigen is unknown. One end of the junction does not line up with germline, which may come from a read error. The sample comes from a study of blood T cells in healthy people across ages. This CDR3 has 14 amino acids. Overall study results and limits: PBMCs were not sorted, which prevented a conclusive comparison of naive versus antigen-experienced cells.

A second PCR, run for roughly 7 to 12 cycles, used a sample-barcoded 5' primer plus a J-beta primer mix. Each CDR3 protein is one row after TCRdb ran MiXCR on the 5' RACE reads. The repertoire includes under 950,000 distinct CDR3 sequences, 20% to 25% of them detected once, and around 21% sits in the top ten. Drawing of peripheral blood yielded about 9.7 milliliters from each donor. Per sample, a minimum of 6.5 million PBMCs were isolated. The chain links TRBV12-3 or TRBV12-4 to TRBJ2-5; TRBD1 aligns across 9 bases. Sequenced input: blood. This receptor was taken from a man between 65 and 79 years old in good health. The CDR3 nucleotides are TGTGCCAGCAGTTTAGTGACAGGGGGGGATGAGCACTTCTTC. This codes for CASSLVTGGDEHFF.